The sequence of this TCR beta chain was determined in a study of blood T cell repertoires in COVID-19. Turning to the study itself: Material from acute and convalescent COVID-19 was sourced from the United States, Italy and Spain. Sources were T cells, B-cell-depleted T cells, or PBMCs; the material itself was cDNA or gDNA.

CDR3 length: 11 amino acids. Germline V gene data show CDR1 as DFQATT and CDR2 as SNEGSKA (reference sequence). V dropped 6 bases and J dropped 10; count of bases not matched to a gene: 6. Original processing methods: Amplification of reference gene primers provided the estimated nucleated cell counts. Assay: immunoSEQ multiplex PCR; the TCRdb copy retains only in-frame clones and omits some. V, J and clone size are those of that table, while D and trimming were read from the DNA. The profile covers some 110,000 clones, with over 65% appearing a single time and 5% to 8% taken by the ten largest. The chain has TRBV20-1 and TRBJ1-1; 9 bases map to TRBD1. The source of this sequence is a man in his sixties or seventies with acute or convalescent COVID-19. Sequencing was performed on peripheral blood. The CDR3 spells CSADRGWGAFF. The CDR3 DNA reads as TGCAGTGCCGACAGGGGGTGGGGAGCTTTCTTT.